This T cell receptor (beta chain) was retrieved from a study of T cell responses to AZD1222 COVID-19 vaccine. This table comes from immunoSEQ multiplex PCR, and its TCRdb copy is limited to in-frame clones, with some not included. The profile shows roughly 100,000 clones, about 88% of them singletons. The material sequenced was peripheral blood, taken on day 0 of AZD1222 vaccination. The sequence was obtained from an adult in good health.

The CDR3 DNA follows: TGTGCCAGCAGCCTCCGGACAGGAATCTACGAGCAGTACTTC. Residues: CASSLRTGIYEQYF. V and J are TRBV7-8 and TRBJ2-7; the match to TRBD1 covers 7 bases. CDR1 is SGHVS, CDR2 FQNEAQ, per germline. The V gene end was trimmed by 5 bases and the J gene end by 3 bases; junction bases not matched to a gene: 7. The length of the CDR3 is 14 residues.